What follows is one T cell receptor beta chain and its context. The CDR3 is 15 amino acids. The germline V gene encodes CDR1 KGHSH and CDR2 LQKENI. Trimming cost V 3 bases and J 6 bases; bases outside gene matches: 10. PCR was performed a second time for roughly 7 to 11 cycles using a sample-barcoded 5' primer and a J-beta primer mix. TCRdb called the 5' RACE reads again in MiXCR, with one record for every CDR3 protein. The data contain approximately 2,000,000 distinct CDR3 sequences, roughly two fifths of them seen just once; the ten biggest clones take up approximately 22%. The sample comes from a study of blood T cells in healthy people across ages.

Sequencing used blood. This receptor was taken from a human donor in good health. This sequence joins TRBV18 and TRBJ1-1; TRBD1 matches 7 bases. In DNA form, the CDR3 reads TGTGCCAGCTCACCCGTAGGGGGCCAGCTGTCTGAAGCTTTCTTT. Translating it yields CASSPVGGQLSEAFF.